The subject of this entry is one TCR beta chain. This sample was taken from a study of control samples from healthy donors and cancer patients. Germline V gene lookup returns CDR1 KGHSH and CDR2 LQKENI. Trimming pared 2 bases from V and 0 bases from J, leaving 8 bases between. This CDR3 spans 15 amino acids. Only in-frame clones appear in the TCRdb table, and some are missing; sequencing was by immunoSEQ multiplex PCR. Among approximately 86,000 clones, around nine tenths were seen once, and the ten largest hold under 25%. The chain couples TRBV18 to TRBJ1-3; a possible D gene is TRBD1 (5 bases). Sequencing was carried out using blood. This clonotype was sampled from a young man in good health. CDR3 region: CASSPGATSGNTIYF. For the CDR3, the DNA is TGTGCCAGCTCACCAGGGGCCACCTCTGGAAACACCATATATTTT.